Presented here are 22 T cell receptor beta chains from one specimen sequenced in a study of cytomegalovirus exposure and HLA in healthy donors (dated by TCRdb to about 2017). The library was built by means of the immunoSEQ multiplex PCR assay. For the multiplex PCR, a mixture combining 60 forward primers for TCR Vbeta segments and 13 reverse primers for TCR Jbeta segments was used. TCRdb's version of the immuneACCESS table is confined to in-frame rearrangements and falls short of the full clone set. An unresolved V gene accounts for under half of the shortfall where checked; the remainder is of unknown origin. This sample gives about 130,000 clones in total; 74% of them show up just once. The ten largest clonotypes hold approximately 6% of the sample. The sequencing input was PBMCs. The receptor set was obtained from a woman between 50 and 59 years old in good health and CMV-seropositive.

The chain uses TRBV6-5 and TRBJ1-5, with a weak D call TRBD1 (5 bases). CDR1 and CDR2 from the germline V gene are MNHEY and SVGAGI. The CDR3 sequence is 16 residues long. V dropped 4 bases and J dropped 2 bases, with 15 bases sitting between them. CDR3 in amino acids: CASSLSSAGGNQPQHF. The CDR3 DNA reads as TGTGCCAGCAGTTTATCCTCCGCGGGGGGCAATCAGCCCCAGCATTTT.

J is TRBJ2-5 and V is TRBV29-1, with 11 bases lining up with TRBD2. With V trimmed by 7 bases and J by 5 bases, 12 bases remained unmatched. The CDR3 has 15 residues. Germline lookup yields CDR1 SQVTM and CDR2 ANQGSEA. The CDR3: CSASGSGGAGETQYF. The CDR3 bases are TGCAGCGCCTCAGGTAGCGGGGGGGCCGGGGAGACCCAGTACTTC. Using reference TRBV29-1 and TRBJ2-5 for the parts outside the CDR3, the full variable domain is SAVISQKPSRDICQRGTSLTIQCQVDSQVTMMFWYRQQPGQSLTLIATANQGSEATYESGFVIDKFPISRPNLTFSTLTVSNMSPEDSSIYLCSASGSGGAGETQYFGPGTRLLVL.

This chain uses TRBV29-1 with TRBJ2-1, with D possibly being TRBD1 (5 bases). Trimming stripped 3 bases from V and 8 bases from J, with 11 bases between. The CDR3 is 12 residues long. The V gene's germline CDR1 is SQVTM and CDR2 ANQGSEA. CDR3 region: CSVEAGIDEQFF. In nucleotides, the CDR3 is TGCAGCGTTGAGGCAGGGATCGATGAGCAGTTCTTC.

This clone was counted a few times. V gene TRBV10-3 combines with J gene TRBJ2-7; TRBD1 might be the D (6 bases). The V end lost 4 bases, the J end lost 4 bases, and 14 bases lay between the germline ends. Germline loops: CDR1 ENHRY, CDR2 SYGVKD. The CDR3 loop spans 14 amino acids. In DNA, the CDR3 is TGTGCCATCAGTGCGAGACAGGAGTCTTACGAGCAGTACTTC. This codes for CAISARQESYEQYF.

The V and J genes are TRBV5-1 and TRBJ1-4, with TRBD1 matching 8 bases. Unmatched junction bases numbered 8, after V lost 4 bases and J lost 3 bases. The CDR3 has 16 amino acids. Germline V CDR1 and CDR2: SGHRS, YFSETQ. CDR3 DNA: TGCGCCAGCAGCCTACGGACAGGGTTGTCTAATGAAAAACTGTTTTTT. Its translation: CASSLRTGLSNEKLFF. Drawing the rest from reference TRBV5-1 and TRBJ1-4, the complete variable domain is KAGVTQTPRYLIKTRGQQVTLSCSPISGHRSVSWYQQTPGQGLQFLFEYFSETQRNKGNFPGRFSGRQFSNSRSEMNVSTLELGDSALYLCASSLRTGLSNEKLFFGSGTQLSVL.

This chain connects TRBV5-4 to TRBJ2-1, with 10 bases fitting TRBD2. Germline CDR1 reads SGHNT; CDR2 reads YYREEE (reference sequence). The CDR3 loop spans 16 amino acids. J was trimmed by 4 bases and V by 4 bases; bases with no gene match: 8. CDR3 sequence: CASSGQAGGRYNEQFF. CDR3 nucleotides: TGTGCCAGCAGCGGGCAAGCGGGGGGGCGTTACAATGAGCAGTTCTTC.

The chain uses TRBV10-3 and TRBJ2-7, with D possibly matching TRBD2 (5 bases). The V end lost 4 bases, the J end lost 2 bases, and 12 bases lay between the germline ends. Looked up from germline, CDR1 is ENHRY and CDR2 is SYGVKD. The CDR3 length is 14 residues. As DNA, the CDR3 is TGTGCCATCAGTGGTCGGCAGGAGGCCTACGAGCAGTACTTC. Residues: CAISGRQEAYEQYF.

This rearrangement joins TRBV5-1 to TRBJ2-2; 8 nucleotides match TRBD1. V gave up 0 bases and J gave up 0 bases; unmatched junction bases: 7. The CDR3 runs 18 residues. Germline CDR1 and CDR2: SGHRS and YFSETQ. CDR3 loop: CASSLVGGRGPNTGELFF. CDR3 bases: TGCGCCAGCAGCTTGGTTGGGGGCAGGGGGCCGAACACCGGGGAGCTGTTTTTT.

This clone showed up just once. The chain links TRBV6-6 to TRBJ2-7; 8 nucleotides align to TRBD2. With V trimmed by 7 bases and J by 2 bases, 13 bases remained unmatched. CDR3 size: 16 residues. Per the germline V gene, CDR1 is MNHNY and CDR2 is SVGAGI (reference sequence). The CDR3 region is CASNYPGSGGTYEQYF. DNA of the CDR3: TGTGCCAGCAACTATCCGGGGAGCGGGGGAACCTACGAGCAGTACTTC.

CDR3 region: CASSLVTGGGNNEQFF. The CDR3 DNA follows: TGTGCCAGCAGCTTAGTCACCGGGGGGGGGAACAATGAGCAGTTCTTC. The V call is TRBV7-6, the J call TRBJ2-1; 8 bases align to TRBD2. V was clipped by 1 base and J by 5 bases; unmatched bases: 7. Germline V lookup: CDR1 SGHVS, CDR2 FNYEAQ. The CDR3 is 16 residues long.

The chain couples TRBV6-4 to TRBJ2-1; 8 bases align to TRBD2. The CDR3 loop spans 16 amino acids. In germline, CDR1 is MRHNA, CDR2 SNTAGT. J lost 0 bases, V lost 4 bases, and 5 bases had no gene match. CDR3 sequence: CASSVSGGDSYNEQFF. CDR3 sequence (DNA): TGTGCCAGCAGTGTGTCCGGGGGGGACTCCTACAATGAGCAGTTCTTC.

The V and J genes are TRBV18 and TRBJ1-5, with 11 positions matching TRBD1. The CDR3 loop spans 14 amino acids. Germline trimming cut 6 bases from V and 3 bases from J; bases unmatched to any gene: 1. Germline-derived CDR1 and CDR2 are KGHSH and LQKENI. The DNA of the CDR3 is TGTGCCAGCTCGGGACAGGGGGTCAATCAGCCCCAGCATTTT. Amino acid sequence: CASSGQGVNQPQHF.

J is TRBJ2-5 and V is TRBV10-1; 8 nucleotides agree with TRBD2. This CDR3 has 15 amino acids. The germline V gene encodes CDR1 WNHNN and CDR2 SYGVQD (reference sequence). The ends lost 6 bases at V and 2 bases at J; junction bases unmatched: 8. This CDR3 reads CASSPAVAGQETQYF. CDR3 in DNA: TGCGCCAGCAGCCCCGCGGTAGCGGGGCAAGAGACCCAGTACTTC.

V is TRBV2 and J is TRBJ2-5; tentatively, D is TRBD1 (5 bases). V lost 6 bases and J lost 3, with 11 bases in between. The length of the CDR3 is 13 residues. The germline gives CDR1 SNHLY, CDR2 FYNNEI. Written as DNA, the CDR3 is TGTGCCAGCAGACCCGACAGTAAAGAGACCCAGTACTTC. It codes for CASRPDSKETQYF.

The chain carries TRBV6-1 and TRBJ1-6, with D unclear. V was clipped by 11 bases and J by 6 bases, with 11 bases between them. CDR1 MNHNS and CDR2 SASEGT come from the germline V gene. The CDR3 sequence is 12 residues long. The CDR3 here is CARHRANSPLHF. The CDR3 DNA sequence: TGTGCCCGGCACAGAGCTAATTCACCCCTCCACTTT.

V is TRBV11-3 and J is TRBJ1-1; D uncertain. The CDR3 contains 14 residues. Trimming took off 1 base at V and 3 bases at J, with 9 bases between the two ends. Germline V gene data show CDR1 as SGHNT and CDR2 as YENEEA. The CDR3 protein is CASSLGSSYTEAFF. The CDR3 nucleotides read TGTGCCAGCAGCTTAGGTTCCAGTTACACTGAAGCTTTCTTT.

The CDR3 here is CASSSGTGGLNTEAFF. CDR3 bases: TGTGCCAGCAGCTCTGGGACAGGGGGCTTGAACACTGAAGCTTTCTTT. The rearrangement uses TRBV5-4 and TRBJ1-1; 12 bases match TRBD1. The CDR3 contains 16 residues. V lost 3 bases to trimming and J lost 0 bases; unmatched junction nucleotides: 3. Germline CDR1 SGHNT, CDR2 YYREEE (reference sequence).

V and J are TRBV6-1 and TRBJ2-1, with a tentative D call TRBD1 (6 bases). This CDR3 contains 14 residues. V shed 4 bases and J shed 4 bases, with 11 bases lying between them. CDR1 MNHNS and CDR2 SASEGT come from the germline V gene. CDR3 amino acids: CASSARTEYNEQFF. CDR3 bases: TGTGCCAGCAGTGCTCGGACAGAATACAATGAGCAGTTCTTC.

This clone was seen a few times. CDR3 loop: CASSLGSGLGLDTQYF. CDR3 sequence (DNA): TGTGCCAGCAGCTTAGGGTCGGGACTAGGGTTGGATACGCAGTATTTT. V is TRBV13 and J is TRBJ2-3; 8 bases match TRBD2. Germline lookup yields CDR1 PRHDT and CDR2 FYEKMQ (reference sequence). This CDR3 is 16 amino acids long. V lost 0 bases and J lost 6; bases outside the gene matches: 8.

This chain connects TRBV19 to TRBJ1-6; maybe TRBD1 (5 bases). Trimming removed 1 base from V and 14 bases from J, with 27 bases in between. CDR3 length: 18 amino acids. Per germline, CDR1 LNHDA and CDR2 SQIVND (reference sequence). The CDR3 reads CASSIASPKDTRGFALHF. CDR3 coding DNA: TGTGCCAGTAGTATAGCCTCCCCCAAGGACACCCGTGGGTTCGCCCTCCACTTT.

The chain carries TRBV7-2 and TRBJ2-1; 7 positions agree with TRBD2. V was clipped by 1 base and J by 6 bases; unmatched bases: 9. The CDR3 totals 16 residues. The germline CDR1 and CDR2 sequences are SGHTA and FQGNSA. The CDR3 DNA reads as TGTGCCAGCAGCTTAGTGCGGATCGGCGGGAGCAATGAGCAGTTCTTC. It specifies CASSLVRIGGSNEQFF.

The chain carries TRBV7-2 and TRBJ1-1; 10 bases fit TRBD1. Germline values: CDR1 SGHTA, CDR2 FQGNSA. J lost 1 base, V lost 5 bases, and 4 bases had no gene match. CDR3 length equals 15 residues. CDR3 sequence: CASSPRTGGNTEAFF. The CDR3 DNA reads TGTGCCAGCAGCCCCCGGACAGGGGGGAACACTGAAGCTTTCTTT.